This T cell receptor beta chain comes out of a study of T cell changes during pregnancy in multiple sclerosis. Sequenced by immunoSEQ multiplex PCR; TCRdb stores in-frame clones only, minus some. The sample carries tens of thousands of clones, around 93% recorded once. The sequence came from a female donor with multiple sclerosis, enrolled in a pregnancy study. The sample consisted of peripheral blood, taken in the third trimester of pregnancy.

The CDR3 DNA reads as TGTGCCAGCTCACCCAATAAGGGACAGGGGGATGAGCAGTTCTTC. Protein product: CASSPNKGQGDEQFF. The chain combines TRBV18 with TRBJ2-1; TRBD1 matches 11 bases. CDR1 is KGHSH and CDR2 is LQKENI in the germline V gene. The CDR3 runs to 15 residues. Trimming at V came to 3 bases and at J to 8 bases, leaving 6 bases not matched to a gene.